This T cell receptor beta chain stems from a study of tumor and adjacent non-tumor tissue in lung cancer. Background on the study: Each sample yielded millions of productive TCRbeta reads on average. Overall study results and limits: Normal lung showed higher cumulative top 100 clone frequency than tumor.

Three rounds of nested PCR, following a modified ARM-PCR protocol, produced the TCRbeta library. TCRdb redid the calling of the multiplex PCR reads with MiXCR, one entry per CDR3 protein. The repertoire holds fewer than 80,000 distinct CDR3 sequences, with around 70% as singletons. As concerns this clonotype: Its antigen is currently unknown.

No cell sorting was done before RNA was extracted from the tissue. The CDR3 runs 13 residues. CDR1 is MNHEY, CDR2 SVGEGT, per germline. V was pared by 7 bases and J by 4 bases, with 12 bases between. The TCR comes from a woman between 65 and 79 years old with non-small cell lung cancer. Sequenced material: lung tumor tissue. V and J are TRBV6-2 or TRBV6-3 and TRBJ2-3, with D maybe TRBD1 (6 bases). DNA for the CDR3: TGTGCCAGCACCACGGACAGTTCAGATACGCAGTATTTT. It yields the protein CASTTDSSDTQYF.